These T cell receptor beta chains were read from a single sample in a study of blood T cell repertoires in COVID-19. Using immunoSEQ multiplex PCR, the repertoire was profiled, and TCRdb retains in-frame clones only, with some absent. Counted here are about 300,000 clones, 86% occurring once; the ten biggest clones make up more than 9%. Source material: PBMCs or T cells enriched from blood (not recorded which). The receptors originated from a woman under 30 who had recovered from COVID-19. Both conserved end residues are part of each CDR3. D genes are given only for firm matches. Clone sizes are given selectively: once, few, many, or a class where the clone is expanded.

j_call clone_size d_call v_call cdr3_aa cdr3_nt
TRBJ1-2 . . TRBV6-5 CASSLEEQGNGYTF TGTGCCAGCAGTTTAGAAGAACAGGGAAATGGCTACACCTTC
TRBJ1-1 . . TRBV2 CASSQGETGAFF TGTGCCAGCAGTCAAGGAGAGACTGGAGCTTTCTTT
TRBJ2-1 . . TRBV2 CASTLSWVRNEQFF TGTGCCAGCACCCTAAGCTGGGTGAGGAATGAGCAGTTCTTC
TRBJ1-6 . . TRBV6-5 CASSYSGGGSNSPLHF TGTGCCAGCAGTTACTCGGGAGGGGGAAGCAATTCACCCCTCCACTTT
TRBJ2-1 . . TRBV12-3/TRBV12-4 CASSSPGHLFF TGTGCCAGCAGTTCCCCAGGGCATCTTTTCTTC
TRBJ1-2 . TRBD1 TRBV6-5 CASSRDRVAGYTF TGTGCCAGCTCTCGGGACAGGGTTGCTGGCTACACCTTC
TRBJ1-1 . . TRBV27 CASGRQQGEGTEAFF TGTGCCAGCGGGAGACAACAGGGTGAAGGTACTGAAGCTTTCTTT
TRBJ1-5 . . TRBV9 CASSAGVSNQPQHF TGTGCCAGCAGCGCCGGGGTTAGCAATCAGCCCCAGCATTTT
TRBJ2-7 . TRBD2 TRBV30 CAWSSLGGAGDEQYF TGTGCCTGGAGTTCCCTCGGGGGGGCAGGTGACGAGCAGTACTTC
TRBJ1-5 . TRBD1 TRBV12-5 CASGLVDRVDQPQHF TGTGCTAGTGGTTTGGTAGACAGGGTGGATCAGCCCCAGCATTTT
TRBJ2-7 . . TRBV7-9 CASSSSETGYAYEQYF TGTGCCAGCAGCTCCTCCGAGACAGGATACGCCTACGAGCAGTACTTC
TRBJ2-2 once TRBD1 TRBV5-1 CASSSGTVNTGELFF TGCGCCAGCAGCTCGGGGACAGTAAACACCGGGGAGCTGTTTTTT
TRBJ2-2 . TRBD2 TRBV7-6 CASSPSSGGAPGELFF TGTGCCAGCAGCCCGAGCAGCGGGGGGGCCCCCGGGGAGCTGTTTTTT
TRBJ2-3 once . TRBV19 CASTIAGQSTDTQYF TGTGCCAGTACCATCGCCGGACAGAGCACAGATACGCAGTATTTT
TRBJ1-2 . TRBD1 TRBV5-1 CASSLAFFESGGYGYTF TGCGCCAGCAGCTTGGCCTTCTTCGAGTCAGGGGGCTATGGCTACACCTTC
TRBJ1-2 . . TRBV5-1 CASSLATGSGFGYTF TGCGCCAGCAGCTTAGCTACAGGGTCTGGGTTTGGCTACACCTTC
TRBJ1-1 . TRBD1 TRBV30 CAWSTSRTGTVGTEAFF TGTGCCTGGAGCACTTCGAGGACAGGTACCGTAGGCACTGAAGCTTTCTTT
TRBJ1-2 . . TRBV10-3 CAISAGQGGGYTF TGTGCCATCAGTGCAGGCCAGGGAGGCGGCTACACCTTC
TRBJ1-5 . . TRBV6-1 CASSEDSHQPQHF TGTGCCAGCAGTGAAGATAGTCATCAGCCCCAGCATTTT
TRBJ1-3 . TRBD1 TRBV29-1 CSVSAGTASGNTIYF TGCAGCGTTAGTGCCGGGACAGCCTCTGGAAACACCATATATTTT
TRBJ1-3 . . TRBV9 CASSARQESGNTIYF TGTGCCAGCAGCGCGAGACAGGAGTCTGGAAACACCATATATTTT
TRBJ1-1 . . TRBV7-9 CASTQAGANTEAFF TGTGCCAGCACTCAGGCGGGAGCGAACACTGAAGCTTTCTTT
TRBJ1-2 . . TRBV30 CAWNKPIEGYTF TGTGCCTGGAATAAGCCAATTGAGGGCTACACCTTC
TRBJ1-6 once TRBD1 TRBV30 CAWSPGQINSPLHF TGTGCCTGGAGTCCGGGACAGATAAATTCACCCCTCCACTTT
TRBJ2-2 once TRBD2 TRBV7-8 CASSPWTSGNTGELFF TGTGCCAGCAGCCCGTGGACTAGCGGGAACACCGGGGAGCTGTTTTTT
TRBJ2-3 . . TRBV5-1 CASSLGVQNTDTQYF TGCGCCAGCAGCTTGGGAGTGCAAAACACAGATACGCAGTATTTT
TRBJ2-1 . TRBD1 TRBV11-3 CASSLGDRVSHEQFF TGTGCCAGCAGCTTAGGGGACAGGGTTTCCCATGAGCAGTTCTTC
TRBJ1-1 . . TRBV30 CAWSPSPGTEAFF TGTGCCTGGAGCCCAAGCCCAGGGACTGAAGCTTTCTTT
TRBJ2-2 . TRBD2 TRBV27 CASSPPAIAGKNTGELFF TGTGCCAGCAGCCCTCCGGCTATAGCGGGGAAAAACACCGGGGAGCTGTTTTTT
TRBJ2-5 . TRBD2 TRBV5-6 CASSLRLAGNRETQYF TGTGCCAGCAGCTTAAGACTAGCGGGTAACCGAGAGACCCAGTACTTC
TRBJ2-7 . . TRBV27 CASSFRQGGEQYF TGTGCCAGCAGTTTCCGACAGGGAGGCGAGCAGTACTTC
TRBJ1-3 . TRBD1 TRBV2 CASTQSRGLSGNTIYF TGTGCCAGCACCCAATCCAGGGGGCTCTCTGGAAACACCATATATTTT
TRBJ2-2 . . TRBV18 CASSPFGGANTGELFF TGTGCCAGCTCTCCCTTCGGGGGAGCGAACACCGGGGAGCTGTTTTTT
TRBJ1-1 . . TRBV27 CASSQLYPPGTEAFF TGTGCCAGCAGTCAACTGTATCCCCCGGGGACTGAAGCTTTCTTT
TRBJ1-2 . TRBD1 TRBV28 CASRRTGKNYGYTF TGTGCCAGCAGGCGGACAGGGAAAAACTATGGCTACACCTTC